There are a few counts of the clone carrying this T cell receptor beta chain. Its cognate antigen is unknown. This could be a read error, since a much larger clone is one nucleotide away. This sample is part of a study of molecular identifiers for immune sequencing clone quantification. Previously published methods and listed TCR primers were used for the bulk TCR libraries. MiXCR, run by TCRdb on the PCR reads, gives a single entry per CDR3 protein. The sample holds some 580,000 distinct CDR3 sequences, around 25% seen once. CDR1 is MGHRA and CDR2 is YSYEKL in the germline V gene. CDR3 length: 15 amino acids. Naive CD8 library inputs spanned 20,000 to 1,000,000 sorted cells and 10%, 30% or 50% RNA. General study points: More than 97% of effector molecules, versus under 1% of naive-cell molecules, belonged to clones above 20 RNA copies.

The chain has TRBV4-1 and TRBJ2-7; D might be TRBD1 or TRBD2, each matching 7 bases. The specimen was naive CD8+ T cells from blood, with Jurkat cell RNA spiked in. Subset of the sample: FACS-sorted CD8+CD4-CCR7+CD45RA+ naive T cells. This sequence was found in a human donor in good health. Some libraries in this study had Jurkat cell RNA spiked in. The CDR3 coding sequence is TGCGCCAGCAGCCAAGAGCCAGGGGGAGGGTACGGGCAGTACTTC. It codes for CASSQEPGGGYGQYF.